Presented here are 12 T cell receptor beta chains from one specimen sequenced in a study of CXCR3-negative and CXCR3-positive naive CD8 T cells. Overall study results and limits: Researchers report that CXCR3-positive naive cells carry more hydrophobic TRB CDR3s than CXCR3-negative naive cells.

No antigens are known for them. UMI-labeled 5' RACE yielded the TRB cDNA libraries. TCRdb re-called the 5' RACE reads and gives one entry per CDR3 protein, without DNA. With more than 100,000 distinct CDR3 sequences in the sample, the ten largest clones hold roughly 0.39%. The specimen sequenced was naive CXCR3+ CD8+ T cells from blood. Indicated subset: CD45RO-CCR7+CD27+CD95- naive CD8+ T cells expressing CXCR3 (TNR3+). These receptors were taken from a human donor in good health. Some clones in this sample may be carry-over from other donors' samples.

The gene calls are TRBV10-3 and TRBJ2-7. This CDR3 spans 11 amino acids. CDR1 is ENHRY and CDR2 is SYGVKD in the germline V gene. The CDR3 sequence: CAISGTAEQYF.

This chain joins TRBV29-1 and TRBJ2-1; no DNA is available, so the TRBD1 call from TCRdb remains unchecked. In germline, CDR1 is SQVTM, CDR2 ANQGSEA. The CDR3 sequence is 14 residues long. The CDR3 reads CSTTGAVSYNEQFF.

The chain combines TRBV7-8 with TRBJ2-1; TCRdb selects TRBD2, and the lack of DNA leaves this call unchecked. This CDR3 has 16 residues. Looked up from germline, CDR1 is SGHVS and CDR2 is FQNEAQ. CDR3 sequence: CASSLASLAGENEQFF.

This CDR3 is CASSLTTRGPRETQYF. The chain has TRBV7-9 and TRBJ2-5; TCRdb outputs TRBD1, but without DNA this stays unchecked. Germline V CDR1 and CDR2: SEHNR, FQNEAQ (reference sequence). The CDR3 length is 16 residues.

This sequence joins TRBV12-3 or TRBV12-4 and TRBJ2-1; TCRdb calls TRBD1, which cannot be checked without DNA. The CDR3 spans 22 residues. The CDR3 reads CASSLDGSTGQGDPDSYNEQFF.

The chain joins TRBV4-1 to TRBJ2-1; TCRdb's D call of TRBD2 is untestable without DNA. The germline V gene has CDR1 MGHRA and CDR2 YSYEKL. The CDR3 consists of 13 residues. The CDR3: CASSQVEVHEQFF.

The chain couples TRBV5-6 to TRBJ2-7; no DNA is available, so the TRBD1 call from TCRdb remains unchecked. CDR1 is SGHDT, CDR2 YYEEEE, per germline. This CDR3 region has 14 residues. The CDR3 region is CASSSPTHSYEQYF. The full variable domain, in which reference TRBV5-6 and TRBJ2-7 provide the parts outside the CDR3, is DAGVTQSPTHLIKTRGQQVTLRCSPKSGHDTVSWYQQALGQGPQFIFQYYEEEERQRGNFPDRFSGHQFPNYSSELNVNALLLGDSALYLCASSSPTHSYEQYFGPGTRLTVT.

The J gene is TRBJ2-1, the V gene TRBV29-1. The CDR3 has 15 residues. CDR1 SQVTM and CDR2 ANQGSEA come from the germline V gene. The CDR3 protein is CSVEDLTSSYNEQFF.

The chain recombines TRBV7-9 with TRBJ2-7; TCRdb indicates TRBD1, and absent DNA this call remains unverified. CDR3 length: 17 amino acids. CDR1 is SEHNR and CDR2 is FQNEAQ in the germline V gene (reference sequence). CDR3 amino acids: CASSTIVGTAPSYEQYF. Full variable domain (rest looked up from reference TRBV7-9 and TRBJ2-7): DTGVSQNPRHKITKRGQNVTFRCDPISEHNRLYWYRQTLGQGPEFLTYFQNEAQLEKSRLLSDRFSAERPKGSFSTLEIQRTEQGDSAMYLCASSTIVGTAPSYEQYFGPGTRLTVT.

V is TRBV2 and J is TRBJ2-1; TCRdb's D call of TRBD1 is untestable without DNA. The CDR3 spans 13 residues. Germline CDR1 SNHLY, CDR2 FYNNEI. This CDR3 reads CASVRQGDNEQFF.

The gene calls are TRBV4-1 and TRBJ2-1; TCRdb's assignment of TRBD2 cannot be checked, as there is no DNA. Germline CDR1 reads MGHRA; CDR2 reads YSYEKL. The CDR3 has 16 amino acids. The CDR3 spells CASSQRLAGDYNEQFF.

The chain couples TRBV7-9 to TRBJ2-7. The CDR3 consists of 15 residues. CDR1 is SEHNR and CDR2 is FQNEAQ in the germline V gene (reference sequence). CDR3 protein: CASSSLPTDDNEQYF.